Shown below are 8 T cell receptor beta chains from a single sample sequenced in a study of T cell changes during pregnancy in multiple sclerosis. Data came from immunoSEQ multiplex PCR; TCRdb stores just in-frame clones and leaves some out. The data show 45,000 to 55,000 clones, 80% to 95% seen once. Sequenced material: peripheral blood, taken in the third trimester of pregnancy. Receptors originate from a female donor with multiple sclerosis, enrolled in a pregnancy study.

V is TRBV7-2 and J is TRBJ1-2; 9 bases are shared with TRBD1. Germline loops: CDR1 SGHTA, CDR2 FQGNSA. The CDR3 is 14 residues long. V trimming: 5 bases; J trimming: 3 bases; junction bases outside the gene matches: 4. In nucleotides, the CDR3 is TGTGCCAGCAGCCGGGGGACAGGGTACTATGGCTACACCTTC. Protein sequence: CASSRGTGYYGYTF.

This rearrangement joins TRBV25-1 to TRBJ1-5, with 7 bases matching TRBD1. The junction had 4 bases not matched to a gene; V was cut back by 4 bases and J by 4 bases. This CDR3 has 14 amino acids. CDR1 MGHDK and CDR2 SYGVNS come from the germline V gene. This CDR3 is CASSGPGGNQPQHF. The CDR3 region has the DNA TGTGCCAGCAGTGGCCCAGGGGGGAATCAGCCCCAGCATTTT.

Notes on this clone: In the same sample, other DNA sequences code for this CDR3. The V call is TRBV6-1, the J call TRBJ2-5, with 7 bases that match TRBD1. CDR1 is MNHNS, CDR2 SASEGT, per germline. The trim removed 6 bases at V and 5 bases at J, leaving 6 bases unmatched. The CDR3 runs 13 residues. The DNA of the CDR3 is TGTGCCAGCAGGAGGACAGGAGTTGAGACCCAGTACTTC. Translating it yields CASRRTGVETQYF.

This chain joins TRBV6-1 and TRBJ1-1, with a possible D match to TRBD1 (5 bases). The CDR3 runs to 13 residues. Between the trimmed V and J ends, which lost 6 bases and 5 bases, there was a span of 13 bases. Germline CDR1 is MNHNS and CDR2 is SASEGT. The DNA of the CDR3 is TGTGCCAGCAGGGGCGCAGGGCGAACTGAAGCTTTCTTT. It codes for CASRGAGRTEAFF.

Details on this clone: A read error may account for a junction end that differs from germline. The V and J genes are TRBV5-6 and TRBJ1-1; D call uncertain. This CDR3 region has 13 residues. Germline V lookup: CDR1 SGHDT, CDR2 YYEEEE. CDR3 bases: TGTGCCAGCAGGTTGGTCATGAACACTGAAGCTTTCTTT. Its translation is CASRLVMNTEAFF.

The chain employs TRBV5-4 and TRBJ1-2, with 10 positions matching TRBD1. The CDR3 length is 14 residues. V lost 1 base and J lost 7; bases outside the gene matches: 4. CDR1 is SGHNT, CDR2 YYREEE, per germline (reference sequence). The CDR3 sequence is CASSLSTGGLGYTF. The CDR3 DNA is TGTGCCAGCAGCTTGTCGACAGGGGGCCTTGGCTACACCTTC. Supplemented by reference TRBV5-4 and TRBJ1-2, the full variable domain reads ETGVTQSPTHLIKTRGQQVTLRCSSQSGHNTVSWYQQALGQGPQFIFQYYREEENGRGNFPPRFSGLQFPNYSSELNVNALELDDSALYLCASSLSTGGLGYTFGSGTRLTVV.

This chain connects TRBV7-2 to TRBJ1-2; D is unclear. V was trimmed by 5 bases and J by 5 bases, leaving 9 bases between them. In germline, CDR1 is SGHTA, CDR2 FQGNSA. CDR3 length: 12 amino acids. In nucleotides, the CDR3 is TGTGCCAGCAGCCCTCTTATTTATGGCTACACCTTC. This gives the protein CASSPLIYGYTF.

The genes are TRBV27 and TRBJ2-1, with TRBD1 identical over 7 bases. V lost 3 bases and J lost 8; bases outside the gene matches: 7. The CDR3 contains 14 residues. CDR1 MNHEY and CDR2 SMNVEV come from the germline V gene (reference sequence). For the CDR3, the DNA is TGTGCCAGCAGTTTGTGGCAGGGGGTGGATGAGCAGTTCTTC. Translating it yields CASSLWQGVDEQFF.